This is a list of T cell receptor beta chains from one sample in a study of T cells in Graves' hyperthyroidism and ophthalmopathy. Each CDR3 protein gets one entry after TCRdb re-called the multiplex PCR reads with MiXCR. The table lists about 480,000 distinct CDR3 sequences, around 24% of them singletons. Sequencing used blood. The receptors come from a young woman with Graves' ophthalmopathy. CDR3s include the opening cysteine and the closing phenylalanine or tryptophan. D genes are given only for firm matches. Clone size is stated in some rows and not others, as once, few, many or a class when expanded.

cdr3_nt	cdr3_aa	d_call	v_call	clone_size	j_call
TGTGCCAGCAACCCTACACAGACCTACGAGCAGTACTTC	CASNPTQTYEQYF	NA	TRBV6-5	many	TRBJ2-7
TGTGCCAGCAGCTTTCGAGGGAACACCTACGAGCAGTACTTC	CASSFRGNTYEQYF	NA	TRBV5-8	few	TRBJ2-7
TGTGCCAGCAGCCATGGGACAGGGGTAAATCAGCCCCAGCATTTT	CASSHGTGVNQPQHF	TRBD1	TRBV3-1	many	TRBJ1-5
TGTGCCAGCAGCTCGACAGGCACGGGTGGCTACACCTTC	CASSSTGTGGYTF	NA	TRBV5-5	NA	TRBJ1-2
TGTGCCAGCAGTTACTTTACGTCCATGGAGACCCAGTACTTC	CASSYFTSMETQYF	NA	TRBV6-2/TRBV6-3	NA	TRBJ2-5
TGTGCCTGGAGTTTAGGAGTTGGGGCCAACGTCCTGACTTTC	CAWSLGVGANVLTF	NA	TRBV30	many	TRBJ2-6
TGCAGCGTTAGTCAGGAGAACACTGAAGCTTTCTTT	CSVSQENTEAFF	NA	TRBV29-1	many	TRBJ1-1
TGTGCCAGCAGAGAGGTGAGCGACACTGAAGCTTTCTTT	CASREVSDTEAFF	NA	TRBV6-1	NA	TRBJ1-1
TGTGCCAGCAGTTTCTCTGCTCGGGGGTACCAGCCCCAGCATTTT	CASSFSARGYQPQHF	NA	TRBV12-3/TRBV12-4	few	TRBJ1-5
TGTGCCAGCAGCCAAGCCAACACCGGGGAGCTGTTTTTT	CASSQANTGELFF	NA	TRBV14	many	TRBJ2-2
TGCGCCAGCAGCCCAGGCCACGTCGGGAACGAGCAGTACTTC	CASSPGHVGNEQYF	NA	TRBV5-1	NA	TRBJ2-7
TGTGCCAGCAGTGGGGACAGGGGTGATGAGCAGTACTTC	CASSGDRGDEQYF	TRBD1	TRBV6-1	NA	TRBJ2-7
TGTGCCAGCAGTTACTCGGGGGCTTGGGGCTACACCTTC	CASSYSGAWGYTF	NA	TRBV6-5	NA	TRBJ1-2
TGTGCCAGCAGTTACTCGACGAGATCGACCCCAAACCCCTACGAGCAGTACTTC	CASSYSTRSTPNPYEQYF	NA	TRBV6-2/TRBV6-3	NA	TRBJ2-7
TGTGCCACCAGCAGAGATCCAGGTCGTTGGGAGCAGTACTTC	CATSRDPGRWEQYF	NA	TRBV15	NA	TRBJ2-7
TGTGCCAGCAGCGAACCGGGCCTCTCCTACGAGCAGTACTTC	CASSEPGLSYEQYF	NA	TRBV6-1	NA	TRBJ2-7
TGTGCCAGCAGCGTAGTCGCATTAAGCGAGCAGTACTTC	CASSVVALSEQYF	NA	TRBV9	few	TRBJ2-7
TGCAGAGCGCAGGGAAACTACGAGCAGTACTTC	CRAQGNYEQYF	NA	TRBV20-1	many	TRBJ2-7
TGTGCCAGCAGCTGGGACGGAGACTACGAGCAGTACTTC	CASSWDGDYEQYF	NA	TRBV5-6	NA	TRBJ2-7
TGTGCCAGCAGTCCAGACAGTTGGGGAAACACCATATATTTT	CASSPDSWGNTIYF	NA	TRBV6-1	few	TRBJ1-3
TGTGCCAGCAGCTTAGTTCGGAGTACCTACGAGCAGTACTTC	CASSLVRSTYEQYF	NA	TRBV7-9	NA	TRBJ2-7
TGTGCCAGCACCGTCGGGACAGGGTATGGCTACACCTTC	CASTVGTGYGYTF	TRBD1	TRBV6-1	many	TRBJ1-2
TGTGCCAGCAGCGTAGAACAGGGTAGCGACGAGCAGTACTTC	CASSVEQGSDEQYF	NA	TRBV9	many	TRBJ2-7
TGCGCCAGCAGCTCGACAGGGAATAAGGATGGCTACACCTTC	CASSSTGNKDGYTF	TRBD1	TRBV5-1	few	TRBJ1-2
TGCAGCGTGACGTATGGACCGCAATACGAGCAGTACTTC	CSVTYGPQYEQYF	NA	TRBV29-1	NA	TRBJ2-7
TGCAGTGCTAGAGATGGGACAGGGGACACCGGGGAGCTGTTTTTT	CSARDGTGDTGELFF	TRBD1	TRBV20-1	few	TRBJ2-2
TGTGCCACCAGCAGAGTGGGGAGCCAAACTGAAGCTTTCTTT	CATSRVGSQTEAFF	NA	TRBV15	many	TRBJ1-1
TGTGCCAGCAGCTCCGGGACGGCGAACACTGAAGCTTTCTTT	CASSSGTANTEAFF	NA	TRBV5-1	many	TRBJ1-1
TGCAGTGCTAGAGAGCGGGCCTACGAGCAGTACTTC	CSARERAYEQYF	NA	TRBV20-1	many	TRBJ2-7
TGTGCCAGCAGTTCCCCGTCGTTTGATCAGCCCCAGCATTTT	CASSSPSFDQPQHF	NA	TRBV6-5	many	TRBJ1-5
TGTGCCAGTACCGGGAAAGATGTTCAGCCCCAGCATTTT	CASTGKDVQPQHF	NA	TRBV19	many	TRBJ1-5